A single sample gave rise to the 8 T cell receptor beta chains below, sequenced in a study of vaccination effects on CD4 cells after COVID-19. This table comes from immunoSEQ multiplex PCR, and its TCRdb copy is limited to in-frame clones, with some not included. The sample shows roughly 61,000 clones, around 81% of them seen only once. Viral peptide pools were used in the ViraFEST assay to expand antigen-specific CD4+ T cells, and sequencing came afterward. Culturing for 10 to 11 days preceded CD4+ T cell isolation. Antigen specificity for these receptors is unknown. The specimen comprised CD4+ T cells from PBMCs cultured with HCoV-229E spike peptides, sampled before COVID-19 vaccination. The receptors originated from a human donor who received a COVID-19 vaccine.

The chain combines TRBV5-1 with TRBJ1-4; D is ambiguous. This CDR3 contains 14 residues. Per germline, CDR1 SGHRS and CDR2 YFSETQ. Between the trimmed V and J ends, which lost 3 bases and 0 bases, there was a span of 6 bases. CDR3 protein: CASSSLATNEKLFF. As DNA, the CDR3 is TGCGCCAGCAGCTCACTGGCAACTAATGAAAAACTGTTTTTT.

The chain recombines TRBV24-1 with TRBJ2-2; D gene unclear. Germline V lookup: CDR1 KGHDR, CDR2 SFDVKD. Trimming removed 0 bases from V and 6 bases from J, with 4 bases in between. This CDR3 is built from 13 residues. The CDR3 here is CATSDLWAGELFF. In nucleotides, the CDR3 is TGTGCCACCAGTGATTTGTGGGCCGGGGAGCTGTTTTTT.

This clone was observed a single time. V gene TRBV20-1 combines with J gene TRBJ1-3; D remains ambiguous. CDR1 and CDR2 (germline): DFQATT, SNEGSKA (reference sequence). V was shortened by 4 bases and J by 0 bases, with 10 bases between the two germline ends. The CDR3 is 14 residues long. In nucleotides, the CDR3 is TGCAGTGCTATTGACCGTACCTCTGGAAACACCATATATTTT. Translating it yields CSAIDRTSGNTIYF.

V gene TRBV11-2 combines with J gene TRBJ1-3; no clear D. V was shortened by 5 bases and J by 4 bases, with 24 bases between the two germline ends. Germline CDR1 SGHAT, CDR2 FQNNGV. CDR3 length equals 18 residues. CDR3 nucleotides: TGTGCCAGCAGCCCGAGACTCCCCGGGGTTACTTCCGGAAACACCATATATTTT. Translation gives CASSPRLPGVTSGNTIYF.

The chain has TRBV13 and TRBJ1-6; D unresolved. The CDR3 extends over 14 amino acids. Germline loops: CDR1 PRHDT, CDR2 FYEKMQ (reference sequence). Trimming removed 2 bases from V and 4 bases from J, with 6 bases in between. CDR3 bases: TGTGCCAGCAGCTTAACAGAGTATAATTCACCCCTCCACTTT. This encodes CASSLTEYNSPLHF.

The J gene is TRBJ2-2, the V gene TRBV30; perhaps TRBD2 as D (7 bases). Germline V lookup: CDR1 GTSNPN, CDR2 SVGIG (reference sequence). This CDR3 comprises 15 residues. The germline V and J ends were trimmed by 0 bases and 5 bases, with 13 bases remaining between them. In DNA, the CDR3 is TGTGCCTGGAGTGTAGAGGGGAGGGGGACCGGGGAGCTGTTTTTT. Amino acid sequence: CAWSVEGRGTGELFF. The whole variable domain, filled in from reference TRBV30 and TRBJ2-2, reads SQTIHQWPATLVQPVGSPLSLECTVEGTSNPNLYWYRQAAGRGLQLLFYSVGIGQISSEVPQNLSASRPQDRQFILSSKKLLLSDSGFYLCAWSVEGRGTGELFFGEGSRLTVL.

The rearrangement links TRBV6-2 or TRBV6-3 to TRBJ1-5; a possible D gene is TRBD1 (5 bases). The CDR3 length is 14 residues. The germline CDR1 and CDR2 sequences are MNHEY and SVGEGT. V was clipped by 2 bases and J by 7 bases, with 12 bases between them. The CDR3 here is CASSYGGFDQPQHF. For the CDR3, the DNA is TGTGCCAGCAGTTACGGGGGTTTTGACCAGCCCCAGCATTTT.

V gene TRBV13 combines with J gene TRBJ2-1; D gene ambiguous. Trimming pared 6 bases from V and 5 bases from J, leaving 8 bases between. CDR1 is PRHDT, CDR2 FYEKMQ, per germline (reference sequence). The CDR3 has 12 residues. CDR3 DNA sequence: TGTGCCAGCAGGCTCCGGGACAATGAGCAGTTCTTC. The encoded protein is CASRLRDNEQFF.